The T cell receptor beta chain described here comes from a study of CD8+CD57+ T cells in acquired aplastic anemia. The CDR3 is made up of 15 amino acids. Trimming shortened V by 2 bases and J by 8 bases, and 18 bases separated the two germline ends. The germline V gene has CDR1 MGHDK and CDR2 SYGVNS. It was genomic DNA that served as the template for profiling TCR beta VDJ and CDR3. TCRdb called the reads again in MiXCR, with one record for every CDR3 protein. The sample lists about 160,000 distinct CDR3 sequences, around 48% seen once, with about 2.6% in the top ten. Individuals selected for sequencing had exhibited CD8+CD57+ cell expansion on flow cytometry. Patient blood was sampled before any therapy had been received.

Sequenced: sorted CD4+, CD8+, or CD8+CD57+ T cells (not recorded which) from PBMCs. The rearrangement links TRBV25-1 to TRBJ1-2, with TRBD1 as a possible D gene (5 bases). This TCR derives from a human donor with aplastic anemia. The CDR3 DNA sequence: TGTGCCAGCAGTGAAACAACGTCAGGGTTTGAGGGCTACACCTTC. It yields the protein CASSETTSGFEGYTF.